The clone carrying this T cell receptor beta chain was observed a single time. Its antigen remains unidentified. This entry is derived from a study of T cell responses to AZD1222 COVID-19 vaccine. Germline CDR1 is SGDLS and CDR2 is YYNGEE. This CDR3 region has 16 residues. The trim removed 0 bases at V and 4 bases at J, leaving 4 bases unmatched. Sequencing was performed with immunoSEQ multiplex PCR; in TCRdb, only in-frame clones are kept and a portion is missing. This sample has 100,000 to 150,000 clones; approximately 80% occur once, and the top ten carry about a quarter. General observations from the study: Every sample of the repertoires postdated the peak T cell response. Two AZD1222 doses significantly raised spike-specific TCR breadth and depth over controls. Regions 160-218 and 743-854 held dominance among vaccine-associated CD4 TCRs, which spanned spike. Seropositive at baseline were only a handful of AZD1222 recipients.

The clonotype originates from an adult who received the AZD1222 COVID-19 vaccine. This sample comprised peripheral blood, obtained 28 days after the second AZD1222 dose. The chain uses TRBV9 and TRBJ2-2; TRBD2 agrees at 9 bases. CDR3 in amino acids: CASSVGAGGPTGELFF. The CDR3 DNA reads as TGTGCCAGCAGCGTAGGAGCGGGGGGCCCCACCGGGGAGCTGTTTTTT.